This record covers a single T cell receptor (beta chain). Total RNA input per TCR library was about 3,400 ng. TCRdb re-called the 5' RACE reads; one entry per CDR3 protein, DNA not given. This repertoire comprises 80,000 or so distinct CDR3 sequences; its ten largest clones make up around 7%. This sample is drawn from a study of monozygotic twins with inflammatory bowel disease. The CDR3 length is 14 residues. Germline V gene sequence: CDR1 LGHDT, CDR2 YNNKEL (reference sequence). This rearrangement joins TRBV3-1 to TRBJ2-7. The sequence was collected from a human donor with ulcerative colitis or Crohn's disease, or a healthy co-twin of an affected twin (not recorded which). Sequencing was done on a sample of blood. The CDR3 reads CASSQSAQIYEQYF.